Following are 8 T cell receptor beta chains from one sample sequenced in a study of shared clonotypes between healthy human individuals. Sequenced by immunoSEQ multiplex PCR; TCRdb stores in-frame clones only, minus some. Seen here are about 2.3 million clones, approximately 93% observed once, and the top ten hold about 0.39%. The sample comprised naive CD4+ T cells from PBMCs. Subset specified: CD45RA+ positively selected. Source of these receptors: a man aged 18 to 30 in good health. Some clones in this sample may be carry-over from other donors' samples.

The chain uses TRBV28 and TRBJ1-2; 9 nucleotides line up with TRBD1. The CDR3 has 14 residues. Germline V gene lookup returns CDR1 MDHEN and CDR2 SYDVKM. The ends lost 6 bases at V and 6 bases at J; junction bases unmatched: 8. The CDR3 DNA reads as TGTGCCAGCAGCCCAGCAGGACAGGGGAATGGCTACACCTTC. Protein product: CASSPAGQGNGYTF.

This clone was counted once. The V and J genes are TRBV28 and TRBJ1-3, with D hard to call. The CDR3 runs 16 residues. Between the trimmed V and J ends, which lost 5 bases and 0 bases, there was a span of 14 bases. The V gene's germline CDR1 is MDHEN and CDR2 SYDVKM. CDR3 bases: TGTGCCAGCAGTGCGGTATGGGATTTCTCTGGAAACACCATATATTTT. It is translated as CASSAVWDFSGNTIYF.

J is TRBJ2-5 and V is TRBV29-1; D gene uncertain. V gave up 0 bases and J gave up 6 bases, with 8 bases separating them. Looked up from germline, CDR1 is SQVTM and CDR2 is ANQGSEA. There are 12 residues in the CDR3. The CDR3 region is CSVEDSRKTQYF. CDR3 DNA: TGCAGCGTTGAAGATTCGCGGAAGACCCAGTACTTC. The variable domain in full, with the rest retrieved from reference TRBV29-1 and TRBJ2-5, is SAVISQKPSRDICQRGTSLTIQCQVDSQVTMMFWYRQQPGQSLTLIATANQGSEATYESGFVIDKFPISRPNLTFSTLTVSNMSPEDSSIYLCSVEDSRKTQYFGPGTRLLVL.

The gene calls are TRBV5-1 and TRBJ2-1, with TRBD2 matching over 11 bases. J gave up 7 bases and V 4 bases, and 10 bases lay outside the gene matches. CDR1 is SGHRS, CDR2 YFSETQ, per germline. There are 16 residues in the CDR3. As DNA, the CDR3 is TGCGCCAGCAGCCCCCTACTAGCGGGAGTGGGAAATGAGCAGTTCTTC. Translated, it gives CASSPLLAGVGNEQFF. The variable domain in full, with the rest retrieved from reference TRBV5-1 and TRBJ2-1, is KAGVTQTPRYLIKTRGQQVTLSCSPISGHRSVSWYQQTPGQGLQFLFEYFSETQRNKGNFPGRFSGRQFSNSRSEMNVSTLELGDSALYLCASSPLLAGVGNEQFFGPGTRLTVL.

The chain uses TRBV10-1 and TRBJ2-1, with no clear D. From germline, CDR1 is WNHNN and CDR2 SYGVQD (reference sequence). CDR3 length equals 12 residues. Trimming removed 3 bases at V and 11 bases at J, with 11 bases between. CDR3 region: CASSERPGQQFF. DNA for the CDR3: TGCGCCAGCAGTGAAAGGCCCGGCCAGCAGTTCTTC.

The chain links TRBV6-5 to TRBJ2-5; no definite D call. The V and J ends lost 8 bases and 5 bases respectively, with 6 bases between them. Germline CDR1 reads MNHEY; CDR2 reads SVGAGI. The CDR3 sequence is 10 residues long. CDR3 sequence (DNA): TGTGCCAGCGGAGCGGAGACCCAGTACTTC. It codes for CASGAETQYF.

The rearrangement joins TRBV10-3 to TRBJ1-4; D gene unclear. V was trimmed by 9 bases and J by 0 bases, leaving 8 bases between them. CDR3 length equals 13 residues. Germline V gene data show CDR1 as ENHRY and CDR2 as SYGVKD. CDR3 protein: CAMRPTTNEKLFF. The CDR3 coding sequence is TGTGCCATGAGACCCACAACTAATGAAAAACTGTTTTTT.

This rearrangement joins TRBV7-8 to TRBJ2-7; D tentatively fits TRBD1 or TRBD2 (5 bases each). With 5 bases removed from V and 7 bases from J, the gap between germline ends came to 18 bases. Germline V gives CDR1 SGHVS, CDR2 FQNEAQ. The CDR3 spans 14 residues. The CDR3 DNA is TGTGCCAGCAGCACGAAGGGACCTCTTACGGAGCAGTACTTC. It encodes CASSTKGPLTEQYF.